This TCR beta chain was profiled in a study of T cell responses to AZD1222 COVID-19 vaccine. Points from the study as a whole: There were mostly white British donors and more females than males, and clonal diversity was possibly underestimated. Reportedly, nearly half the spike-specific TCRs target unmutated variant regions.

There are 15 residues in the CDR3. V shed 4 bases and J 5 bases; nucleotides not matched to a gene: 6. Looked up from germline, CDR1 is MNHEY and CDR2 is SMNVEV (reference sequence). Method: immunoSEQ multiplex PCR; TCRdb's copy keeps in-frame clones and lacks some. The sample consists of under 200,000 clones, roughly 94% of them appearing once. Regarding this clone: Its matching antigen is unknown.

The chain uses TRBV27 and TRBJ2-7; TRBD1 matches at 12 bases. Sequencing was performed on peripheral blood, taken 28 days after the second AZD1222 dose. The TCR comes from an adult who received the AZD1222 COVID-19 vaccine. CDR3 protein: CASSSPGQGADEQYF. CDR3 nucleotide sequence: TGTGCCAGCAGTTCACCGGGACAGGGGGCCGACGAGCAGTACTTC.